The next 16 T cell receptor beta chains were all read from a single sample in a study of blood T cell repertoires in COVID-19. Measured with immunoSEQ multiplex PCR; TCRdb has only the in-frame clones, and not every one. This table has around 230,000 clones, over 70% appearing once. Input material: peripheral blood. The receptor source for this set is a man aged 40-50 years with acute or convalescent COVID-19.

The chain combines TRBV5-1 with TRBJ1-3; TRBD1 matches at 9 bases. The CDR3 length is 16 residues. With V trimmed by 4 bases and J by 0 bases, 5 bases remained unmatched. Germline V gene data show CDR1 as SGHRS and CDR2 as YFSETQ. The CDR3 nucleotides read TGCGCCAGCAGCCTCGGGACAGGGCTCTCTGGAAACACCATATATTTT. Translated, it gives CASSLGTGLSGNTIYF.

The chain is built from TRBV5-1 and TRBJ1-2; 7 nucleotides agree with TRBD1. CDR3 length: 16 amino acids. CDR1 SGHRS and CDR2 YFSETQ come from the germline V gene. Unmatched junction bases numbered 12, after V lost 5 bases and J lost 2 bases. This CDR3 is CASSQIETGTNYGYTF. The CDR3 DNA reads as TGCGCCAGCAGTCAAATAGAGACAGGGACGAACTATGGCTACACCTTC. Drawing the rest from reference TRBV5-1 and TRBJ1-2, the complete variable domain is KAGVTQTPRYLIKTRGQQVTLSCSPISGHRSVSWYQQTPGQGLQFLFEYFSETQRNKGNFPGRFSGRQFSNSRSEMNVSTLELGDSALYLCASSQIETGTNYGYTFGSGTRLTVV.

This chain links TRBV29-1 with TRBJ1-2; D is uncertain. V lost 3 bases and J lost 0, with 8 bases in between. This CDR3 has 13 residues. Germline V CDR1 and CDR2: SQVTM, ANQGSEA. The CDR3 region has the DNA TGCAGCGTTGATATGGGCTCTAACTATGGCTACACCTTC. Residues: CSVDMGSNYGYTF.

Remarks on this clone: At the DNA level, this CDR3 is encoded by other sequences in the same sample as well. The chain links TRBV6-5 to TRBJ2-7; D perhaps matches TRBD1 (6 bases). There are 14 residues in the CDR3. Germline CDR1 and CDR2: MNHEY and SVGAGI. The V and J ends lost 6 bases and 3 bases respectively, with 15 bases between them. The CDR3 DNA is TGTGCCAGCAGCTTACAGGGAGTGAACTACGAGCAGTACTTC. It translates to CASSLQGVNYEQYF.

The V call is TRBV7-9, the J call TRBJ1-1, with D hard to call. Trimming left V 5 bases short and J 7 bases short, with 8 bases between. This CDR3 is 11 amino acids long. Germline CDR1 SEHNR, CDR2 FQNEAQ (reference sequence). This CDR3 reads CASSPQVEAFF. The CDR3 DNA reads as TGTGCCAGCAGCCCACAAGTTGAAGCTTTCTTT.

In its sample, this clone was seen once. V usage is TRBV19 and J usage is TRBJ2-7, with 7 positions matching TRBD2. This CDR3 has 14 amino acids. CDR1 and CDR2 (germline): LNHDA, SQIVND (reference sequence). V shed 2 bases and J 3 bases; nucleotides not matched to a gene: 4. CDR3 in DNA: TGTGCCAGTAGTATAAGGGCGGGAGACTACGAGCAGTACTTC. Protein sequence: CASSIRAGDYEQYF.

The rearrangement joins TRBV10-3 to TRBJ2-1, with TRBD2 matching 10 bases. With V trimmed by 6 bases and J by 7 bases, 9 bases remained unmatched. The CDR3 is 15 amino acids. The V gene's germline CDR1 is ENHRY and CDR2 SYGVKD. CDR3 nucleotide sequence: TGTGCCATCAGGGCTAGCGGGAGTACTGAAAATGAGCAGTTCTTC. The encoded protein is CAIRASGSTENEQFF.

V and J are TRBV28 and TRBJ1-4, with D hard to call. CDR1 MDHEN and CDR2 SYDVKM come from the germline V gene. The CDR3 covers 14 residues. Between the trimmed V and J ends, which lost 2 bases and 6 bases, there was a span of 10 bases. CDR3 sequence reads: CASSLRGGYEKLFF. Here the CDR3 DNA reads TGTGCCAGCAGTTTACGGGGTGGATATGAAAAACTGTTTTTT. The whole variable domain, remainder taken from reference TRBV28 and TRBJ1-4, is DVKVTQSSRYLVKRTGEKVFLECVQDMDHENMFWYRQDPGLGLRLIYFSYDVKMKEKGDIPEGYSVSREKKERFSLILESASTNQTSMYLCASSLRGGYEKLFFGSGTQLSVL.

The V and J genes are TRBV7-9 and TRBJ1-1; the match to TRBD1 covers 7 bases. The CDR3 sequence is 13 residues long. V lost 5 bases to trimming and J lost 7 bases; unmatched junction nucleotides: 7. Looked up from germline, CDR1 is SEHNR and CDR2 is FQNEAQ (reference sequence). CDR3 bases: TGTGCCAGCAGCCCACAGGGGACAAATGAAGCTTTCTTT. Its translation: CASSPQGTNEAFF. Drawing the rest from reference TRBV7-9 and TRBJ1-1, the complete variable domain is DTGVSQNPRHKITKRGQNVTFRCDPISEHNRLYWYRQTLGQGPEFLTYFQNEAQLEKSRLLSDRFSAERPKGSFSTLEIQRTEQGDSAMYLCASSPQGTNEAFFGQGTRLTVV.

This sequence joins TRBV19 and TRBJ2-5; 13 bases fit TRBD2. This CDR3 has 16 residues. CDR1 is LNHDA, CDR2 SQIVND, per germline (reference sequence). V gave up 7 bases and J gave up 2 bases; unmatched junction bases: 7. The CDR3 reads CASTPGLAGAQETQYF. CDR3 coding DNA: TGTGCCAGTACCCCCGGACTAGCGGGAGCACAAGAGACCCAGTACTTC.

As for this clone: This specimen includes other DNA sequences encoding the same CDR3. This chain connects TRBV11-2 to TRBJ1-2; D is perhaps TRBD1 (5 bases). The CDR3 has 12 residues. Germline loops: CDR1 SGHAT, CDR2 FQNNGV. The ends were cut back, 5 bases at V and 3 bases at J, with 7 bases in the middle. The CDR3: CASSAGDYGYTF. The DNA of the CDR3 is TGTGCCAGCAGCGCGGGGGACTATGGCTACACCTTC.

The chain employs TRBV5-1 and TRBJ1-1; D is unresolved. CDR3 size: 14 residues. V lost 5 bases and J lost 0, with 11 bases in between. In germline, CDR1 is SGHRS, CDR2 YFSETQ. Here the CDR3 DNA reads TGCGCCAGCAGGATGCACAGAATGAACACTGAAGCTTTCTTT. Encoded protein: CASRMHRMNTEAFF.

The CDR3 nucleotides are TGTGCCAGCAGCTTAGAAGCGTCGGCAAAACTGTTTTTT. It encodes CASSLEASAKLFF. The chain couples TRBV7-9 to TRBJ1-4; D remains unclear. The V gene lost 1 base and the J gene lost 10 bases, with 10 bases spanning the gap. The CDR3 covers 13 residues. The germline V gene has CDR1 SEHNR and CDR2 FQNEAQ (reference sequence).

This chain links TRBV7-3 with TRBJ2-3; TRBD2 aligns across 7 bases. Trimming removed 1 base from V and 4 bases from J; junction bases left unmatched: 5. From germline, CDR1 is SGHTA and CDR2 FQGTGA. This CDR3 contains 15 residues. DNA of the CDR3: TGTGCCAGCAGCTTAATTCCGGGAGGCGCAGATACGCAGTATTTT. Its translation is CASSLIPGGADTQYF.

CDR3 nucleotides: TGCAGTGCTAGTAAGACAGGGGTCTACGAGCAGTACTTC. Translating gives CSASKTGVYEQYF. The chain couples TRBV20-1 to TRBJ2-7; 8 bases agree with TRBD1. V lost 3 bases to trimming and J lost 3 bases; unmatched junction nucleotides: 4. The CDR3 has 13 residues. Germline values: CDR1 DFQATT, CDR2 SNEGSKA (reference sequence).

This clone was picked up one time. The J gene is TRBJ2-1, the V gene TRBV12-5, with 8 bases matching TRBD1. J gave up 2 bases and V 4 bases, and 16 bases lay outside the gene matches. Germline V gene sequence: CDR1 LGHNT, CDR2 FRNRAP. The CDR3 length is 19 residues. CDR3 sequence reads: CASGSPGQGPILTYNEQFF. CDR3 bases: TGTGCTAGTGGTTCCCCCGGACAGGGCCCAATCCTCACCTACAATGAGCAGTTCTTC.